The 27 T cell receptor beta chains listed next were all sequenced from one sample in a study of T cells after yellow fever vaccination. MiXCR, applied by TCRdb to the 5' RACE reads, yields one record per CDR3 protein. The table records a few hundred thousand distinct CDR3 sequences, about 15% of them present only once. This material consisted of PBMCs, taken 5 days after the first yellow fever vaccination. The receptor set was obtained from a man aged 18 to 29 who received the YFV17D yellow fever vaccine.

The CDR3 here is CASSIGASRFQPQHF. The DNA of the CDR3 is TGTGCCAGTAGTATCGGGGCCAGTAGATTTCAGCCCCAGCATTTT. V and J are TRBV19 and TRBJ1-5, with a tentative D call TRBD1 (5 bases). This CDR3 spans 15 amino acids. Germline CDR1 is LNHDA and CDR2 is SQIVND (reference sequence). V was shortened by 3 bases and J by 6 bases, with 15 bases between the two germline ends.

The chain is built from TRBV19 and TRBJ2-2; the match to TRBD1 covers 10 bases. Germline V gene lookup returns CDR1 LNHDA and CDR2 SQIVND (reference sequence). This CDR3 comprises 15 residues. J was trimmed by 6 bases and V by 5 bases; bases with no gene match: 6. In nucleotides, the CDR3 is TGTGCCAGTAGTCCGGGACAGGGGTCTTCCGGGGAGCTGTTTTTT. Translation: CASSPGQGSSGELFF.

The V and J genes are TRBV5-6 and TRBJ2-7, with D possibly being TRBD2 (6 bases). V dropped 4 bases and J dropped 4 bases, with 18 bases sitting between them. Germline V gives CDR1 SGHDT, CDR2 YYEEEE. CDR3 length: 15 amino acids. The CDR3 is CASSRTSGSWYEQYV. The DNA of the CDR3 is TGTGCCAGCAGCCGGACGAGCGGGTCGTGGTACGAGCAGTACGTC.

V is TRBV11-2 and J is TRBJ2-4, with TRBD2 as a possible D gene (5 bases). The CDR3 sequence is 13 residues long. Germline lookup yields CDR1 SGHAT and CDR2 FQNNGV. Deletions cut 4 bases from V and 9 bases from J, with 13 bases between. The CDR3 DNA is TGTGCCAGCAGCTCAGAGGGATTGGGCATTCAGTACTTC. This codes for CASSSEGLGIQYF.

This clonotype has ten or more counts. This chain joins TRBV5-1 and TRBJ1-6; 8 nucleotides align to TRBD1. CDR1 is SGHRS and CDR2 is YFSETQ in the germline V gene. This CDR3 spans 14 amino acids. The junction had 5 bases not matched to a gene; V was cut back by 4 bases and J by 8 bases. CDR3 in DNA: TGCGCCAGCAGCCCGGACAGGGTGGATTCACCCCTCCACTTT. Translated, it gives CASSPDRVDSPLHF.

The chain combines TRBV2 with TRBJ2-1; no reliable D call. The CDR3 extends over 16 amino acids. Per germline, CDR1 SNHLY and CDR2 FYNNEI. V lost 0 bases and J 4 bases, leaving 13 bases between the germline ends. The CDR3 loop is CASSEARRRSYNEQFF. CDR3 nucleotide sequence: TGTGCCAGCAGTGAAGCTCGACGGCGGAGTTACAATGAGCAGTTCTTC.

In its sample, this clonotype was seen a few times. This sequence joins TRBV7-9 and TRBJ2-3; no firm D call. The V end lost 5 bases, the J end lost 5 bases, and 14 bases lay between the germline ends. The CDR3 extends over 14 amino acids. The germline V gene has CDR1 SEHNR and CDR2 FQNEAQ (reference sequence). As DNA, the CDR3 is TGTGCCAGCAGCCATGTGGACGGGTTAGATACGCAGTATTTT. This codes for CASSHVDGLDTQYF.

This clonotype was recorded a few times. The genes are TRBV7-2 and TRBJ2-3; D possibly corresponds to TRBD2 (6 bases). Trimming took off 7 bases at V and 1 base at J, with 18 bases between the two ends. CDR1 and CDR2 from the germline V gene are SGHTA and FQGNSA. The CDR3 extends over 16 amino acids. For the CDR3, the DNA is TGTGCCAGCACCACTTCCCCCGGGGGTGGCACAGATACGCAGTATTTT. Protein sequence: CASTTSPGGGTDTQYF.

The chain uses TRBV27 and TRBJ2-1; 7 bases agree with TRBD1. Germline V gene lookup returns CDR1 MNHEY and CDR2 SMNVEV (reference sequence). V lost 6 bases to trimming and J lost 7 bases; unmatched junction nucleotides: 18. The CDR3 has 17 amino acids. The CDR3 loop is CASRQGWVVIPGNEQFF. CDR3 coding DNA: TGTGCCAGCAGACAGGGGTGGGTGGTGATCCCCGGAAATGAGCAGTTCTTC.

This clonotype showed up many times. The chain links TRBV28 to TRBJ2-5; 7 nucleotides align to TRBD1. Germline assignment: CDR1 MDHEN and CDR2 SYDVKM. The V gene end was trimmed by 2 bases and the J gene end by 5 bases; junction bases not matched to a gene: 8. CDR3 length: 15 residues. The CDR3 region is CASSLRQGSGETQYF. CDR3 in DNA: TGTGCCAGCAGTTTAAGACAGGGTTCGGGGGAGACCCAGTACTTC.

The CDR3 DNA is TGCGCCAGCAGCGGATCGGGACCCCAAGAGACCCAGTACTTC. It specifies CASSGSGPQETQYF. This sequence joins TRBV5-1 and TRBJ2-5; D is possibly TRBD1 or TRBD2 (5 bases each). The CDR3 totals 14 residues. Germline values: CDR1 SGHRS, CDR2 YFSETQ. Trimming shortened V by 4 bases and J by 1 base, and 11 bases separated the two germline ends.

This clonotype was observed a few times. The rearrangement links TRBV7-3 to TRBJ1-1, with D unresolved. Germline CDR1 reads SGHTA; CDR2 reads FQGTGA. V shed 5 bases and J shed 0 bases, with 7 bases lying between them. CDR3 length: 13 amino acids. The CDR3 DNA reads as TGTGCCAGCAGCATCAGGATGAACACTGAAGCTTTCTTT. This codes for CASSIRMNTEAFF.

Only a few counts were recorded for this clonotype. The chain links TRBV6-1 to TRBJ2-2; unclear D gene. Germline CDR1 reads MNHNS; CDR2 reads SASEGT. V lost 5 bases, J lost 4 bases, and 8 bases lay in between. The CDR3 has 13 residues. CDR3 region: CASSTPGTGELFF. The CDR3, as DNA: TGTGCCAGCAGTACCCCGGGCACCGGGGAGCTGTTTTTT.

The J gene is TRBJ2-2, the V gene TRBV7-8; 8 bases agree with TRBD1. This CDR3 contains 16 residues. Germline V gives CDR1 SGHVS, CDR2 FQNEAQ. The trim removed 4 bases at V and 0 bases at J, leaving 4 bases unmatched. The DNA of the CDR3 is TGTGCCAGCAGCTCCGAGACAGGGGCGAACACCGGGGAGCTGTTTTTT. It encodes CASSSETGANTGELFF.

CDR3 DNA: TGTGCCAGCAGTCAAACAGGGGCGGCAGTCCATGGCTACACCTTC. The encoded protein is CASSQTGAAVHGYTF. The V call is TRBV7-9, the J call TRBJ1-2; TRBD1 aligns across 7 bases. V lost 6 bases to trimming and J lost 6 bases; unmatched junction nucleotides: 13. There are 15 residues in the CDR3. Germline values: CDR1 SEHNR, CDR2 FQNEAQ (reference sequence). Looking up the rest from reference TRBV7-9 and TRBJ1-2 gives the full variable domain: DTGVSQNPRHKITKRGQNVTFRCDPISEHNRLYWYRQTLGQGPEFLTYFQNEAQLEKSRLLSDRFSAERPKGSFSTLEIQRTEQGDSAMYLCASSQTGAAVHGYTFGSGTRLTVV.

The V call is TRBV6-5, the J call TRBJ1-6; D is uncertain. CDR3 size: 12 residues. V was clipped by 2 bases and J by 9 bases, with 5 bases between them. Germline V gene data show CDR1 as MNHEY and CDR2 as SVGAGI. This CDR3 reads CASSYPSSPLHF. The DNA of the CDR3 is TGTGCCAGCAGTTACCCTAGTTCACCCCTCCACTTT.

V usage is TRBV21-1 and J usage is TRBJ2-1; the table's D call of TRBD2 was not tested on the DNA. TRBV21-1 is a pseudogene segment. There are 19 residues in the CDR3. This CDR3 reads CASSETTEGVGGGRNEQFF. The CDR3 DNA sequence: TGTGCCAGCAGCGAAACAACCGAGGGCGTTGGCGGTGGAAGGAATGAGCAGTTCTTC.

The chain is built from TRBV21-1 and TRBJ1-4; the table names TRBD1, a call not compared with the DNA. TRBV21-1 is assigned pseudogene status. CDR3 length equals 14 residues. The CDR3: CASTTGRVNEKLFF. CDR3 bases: TGTGCCAGCACAACGGGACGGGTAAATGAAAAACTGTTTTTT.

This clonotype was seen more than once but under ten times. The CDR3 is CASSHRGETQYF. The CDR3, as DNA: TGTGCCAGCAGCCACAGGGGGGAGACCCAGTACTTC. The chain recombines TRBV5-4 with TRBJ2-5, with 8 bases fitting TRBD1. This CDR3 is 12 amino acids long. Looked up from germline, CDR1 is SGHNT and CDR2 is YYREEE (reference sequence). V dropped 4 bases and J dropped 5; count of bases not matched to a gene: 1. The variable domain in full, with the rest retrieved from reference TRBV5-4 and TRBJ2-5, is ETGVTQSPTHLIKTRGQQVTLRCSSQSGHNTVSWYQQALGQGPQFIFQYYREEENGRGNFPPRFSGLQFPNYSSELNVNALELDDSALYLCASSHRGETQYFGPGTRLLVL.

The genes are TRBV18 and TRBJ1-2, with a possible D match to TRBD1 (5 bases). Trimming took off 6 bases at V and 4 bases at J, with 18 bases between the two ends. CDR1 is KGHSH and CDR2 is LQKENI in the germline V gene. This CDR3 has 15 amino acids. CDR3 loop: CASSLSGTTIYGYTF. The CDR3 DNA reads TGTGCCAGCTCCCTCTCCGGGACGACTATCTATGGCTACACCTTC.

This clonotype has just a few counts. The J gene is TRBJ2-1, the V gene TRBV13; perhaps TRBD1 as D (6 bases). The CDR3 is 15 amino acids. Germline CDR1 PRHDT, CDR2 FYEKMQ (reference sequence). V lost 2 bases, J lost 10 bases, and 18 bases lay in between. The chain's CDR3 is CASSLLPWPTGEQFF. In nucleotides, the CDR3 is TGTGCCAGCAGCTTATTACCCTGGCCTACAGGGGAGCAGTTCTTC.

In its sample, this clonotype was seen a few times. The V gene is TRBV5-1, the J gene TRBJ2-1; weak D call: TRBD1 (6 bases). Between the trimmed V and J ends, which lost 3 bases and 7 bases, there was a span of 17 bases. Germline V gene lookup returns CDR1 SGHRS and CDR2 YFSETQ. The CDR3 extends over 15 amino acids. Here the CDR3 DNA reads TGCGCCAGCAGCTCGCAGGGGTTTGGTTTAAATGAGCAGTTCTTC. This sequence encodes CASSSQGFGLNEQFF.

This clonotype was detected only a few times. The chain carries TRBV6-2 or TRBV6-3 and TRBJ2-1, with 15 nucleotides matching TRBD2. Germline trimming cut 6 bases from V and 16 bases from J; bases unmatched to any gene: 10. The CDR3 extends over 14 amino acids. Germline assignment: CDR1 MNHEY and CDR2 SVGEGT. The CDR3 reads CASRLRTSGGAGFF. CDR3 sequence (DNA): TGTGCCAGCAGACTTAGGACTAGCGGGGGGGCGGGATTCTTC.

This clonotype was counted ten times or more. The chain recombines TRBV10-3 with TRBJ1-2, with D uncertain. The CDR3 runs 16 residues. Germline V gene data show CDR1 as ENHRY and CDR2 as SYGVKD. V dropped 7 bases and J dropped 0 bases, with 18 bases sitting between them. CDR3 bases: TGTGCCATCACCCGCACTCAACAGAGCGCTAACTATGGCTACACCTTC. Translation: CAITRTQQSANYGYTF.

The CDR3 bases are TGTGCCAGCTCACCCTCGAAAACGCACGGTGAGCAGTTCTTC. This encodes CASSPSKTHGEQFF. The chain links TRBV18 to TRBJ2-1; D gene uncertain. Germline assignment: CDR1 KGHSH and CDR2 LQKENI. The CDR3 runs 14 residues. The ends were cut back, 3 bases at V and 9 bases at J, with 15 bases in the middle.

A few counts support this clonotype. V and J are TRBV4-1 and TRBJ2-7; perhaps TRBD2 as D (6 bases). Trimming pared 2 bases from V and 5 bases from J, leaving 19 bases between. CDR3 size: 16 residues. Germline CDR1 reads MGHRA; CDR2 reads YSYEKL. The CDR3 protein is CASSQPGRRAWDEQYF. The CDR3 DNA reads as TGCGCCAGCAGCCAACCTGGACGGAGGGCCTGGGACGAGCAGTACTTC.

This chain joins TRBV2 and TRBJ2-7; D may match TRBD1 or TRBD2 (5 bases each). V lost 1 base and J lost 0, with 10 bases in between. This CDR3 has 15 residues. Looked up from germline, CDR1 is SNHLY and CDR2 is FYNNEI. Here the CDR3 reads CASSEGGYASYEQYF. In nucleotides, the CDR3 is TGTGCCAGCAGTGAAGGGGGGTACGCCTCCTACGAGCAGTACTTC.